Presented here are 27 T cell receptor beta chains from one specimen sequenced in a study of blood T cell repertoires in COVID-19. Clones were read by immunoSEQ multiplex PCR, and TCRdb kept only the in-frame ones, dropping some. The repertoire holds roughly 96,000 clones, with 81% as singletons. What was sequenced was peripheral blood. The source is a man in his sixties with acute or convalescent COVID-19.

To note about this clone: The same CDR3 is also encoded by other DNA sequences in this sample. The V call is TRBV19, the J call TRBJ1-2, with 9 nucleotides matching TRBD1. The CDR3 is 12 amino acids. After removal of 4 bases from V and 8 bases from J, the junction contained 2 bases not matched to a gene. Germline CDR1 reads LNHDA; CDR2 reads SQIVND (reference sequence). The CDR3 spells CASSRQGDGYTF. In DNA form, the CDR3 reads TGTGCCAGTAGTAGACAGGGGGACGGCTACACCTTC.

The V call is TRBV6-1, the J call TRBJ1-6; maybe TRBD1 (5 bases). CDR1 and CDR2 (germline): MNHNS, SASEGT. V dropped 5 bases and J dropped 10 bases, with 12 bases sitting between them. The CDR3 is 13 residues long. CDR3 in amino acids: CASSQGFGSPLHF. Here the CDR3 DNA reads TGTGCCAGCAGTCAGGGATTTGGGTCACCCCTCCACTTT.

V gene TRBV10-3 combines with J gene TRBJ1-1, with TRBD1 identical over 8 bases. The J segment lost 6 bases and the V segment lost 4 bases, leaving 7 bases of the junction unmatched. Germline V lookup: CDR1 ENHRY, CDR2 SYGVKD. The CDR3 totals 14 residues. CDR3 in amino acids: CAISVDRGFAEAFF. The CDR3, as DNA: TGTGCCATCAGTGTTGACAGGGGATTCGCTGAAGCTTTCTTT.

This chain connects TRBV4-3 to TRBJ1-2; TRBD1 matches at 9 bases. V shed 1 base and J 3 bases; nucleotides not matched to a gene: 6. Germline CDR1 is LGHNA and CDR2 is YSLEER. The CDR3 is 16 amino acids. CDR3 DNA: TGCGCCAGCAGCCAAGTGGGGACAGGGAATGACTATGGCTACACCTTC. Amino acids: CASSQVGTGNDYGYTF.

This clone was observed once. The CDR3 DNA reads as TGTGCCACCTCGGGACTAGCGGGAGTTCGAGGGGCAGATACGCAGTATTTT. Its translation is CATSGLAGVRGADTQYF. The chain recombines TRBV19 with TRBJ2-3, with TRBD2 identical over 14 bases. V trimming: 10 bases; J trimming: 4 bases; junction bases outside the gene matches: 13. Germline assignment: CDR1 LNHDA and CDR2 SQIVND (reference sequence). The CDR3 has 17 residues.

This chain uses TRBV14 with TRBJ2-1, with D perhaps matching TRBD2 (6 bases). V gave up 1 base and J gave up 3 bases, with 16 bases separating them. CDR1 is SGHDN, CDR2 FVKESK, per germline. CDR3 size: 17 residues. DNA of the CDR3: TGTGCCAGCAGCCAAGGAGTGGAGGGGTCCTACTACAATGAGCAGTTCTTC. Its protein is CASSQGVEGSYYNEQFF.

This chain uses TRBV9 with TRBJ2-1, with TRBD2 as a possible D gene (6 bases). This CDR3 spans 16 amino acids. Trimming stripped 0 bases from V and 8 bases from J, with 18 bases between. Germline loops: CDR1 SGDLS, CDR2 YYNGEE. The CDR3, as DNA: TGTGCCAGCAGCGTAGTTGGGACTCCTCCGTCCCATGAGCAGTTCTTC. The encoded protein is CASSVVGTPPSHEQFF.

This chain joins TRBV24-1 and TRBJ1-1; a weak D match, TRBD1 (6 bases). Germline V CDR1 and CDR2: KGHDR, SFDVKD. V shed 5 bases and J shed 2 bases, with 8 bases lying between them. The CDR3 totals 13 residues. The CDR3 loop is CATSAGDNTEAFF. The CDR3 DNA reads TGTGCCACCAGTGCAGGGGATAACACTGAAGCTTTCTTT.

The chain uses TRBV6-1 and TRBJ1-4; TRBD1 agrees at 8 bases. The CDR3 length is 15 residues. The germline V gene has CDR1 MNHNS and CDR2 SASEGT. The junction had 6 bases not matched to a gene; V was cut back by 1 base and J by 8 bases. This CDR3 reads CASSEGQGPGEKLFF. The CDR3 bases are TGTGCCAGCAGTGAAGGACAGGGGCCAGGAGAAAAACTGTTTTTT.

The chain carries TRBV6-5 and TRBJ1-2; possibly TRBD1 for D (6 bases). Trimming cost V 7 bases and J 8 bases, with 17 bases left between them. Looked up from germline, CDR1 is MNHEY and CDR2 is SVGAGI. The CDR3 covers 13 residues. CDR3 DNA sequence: TGTGCCAGCACCCATCCCAGGGGTCAAGGCTACACCTTC. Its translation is CASTHPRGQGYTF.

The chain's CDR3 is CASSLWVGDRTSPLHF. CDR3 coding DNA: TGTGCCAGCAGTTTATGGGTCGGTGACAGGACTTCACCCCTCCACTTT. The V and J genes are TRBV27 and TRBJ1-6; D may be TRBD1 (6 bases). Per germline, CDR1 MNHEY and CDR2 SMNVEV (reference sequence). This CDR3 contains 16 residues. V lost 1 base and J lost 9, with 16 bases in between.

The CDR3 DNA is TGCGCCAGCAGTAGGACTAGCGGGAGTTCAGATACGCAGTATTTT. It translates to CASSRTSGSSDTQYF. The chain is built from TRBV10-1 and TRBJ2-3, with 13 bases aligning to TRBD2. The CDR3 consists of 15 residues. Germline CDR1 WNHNN, CDR2 SYGVQD (reference sequence). Trimming took 5 bases from V and 4 from J; bases not matched to a gene: 3.

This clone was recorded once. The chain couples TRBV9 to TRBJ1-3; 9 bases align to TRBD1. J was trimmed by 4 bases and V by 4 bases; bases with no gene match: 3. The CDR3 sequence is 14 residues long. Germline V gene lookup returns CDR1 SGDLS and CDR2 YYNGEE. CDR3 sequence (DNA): TGTGCCAGCAGCCTCGGGACAGGGGGAAACACCATATATTTT. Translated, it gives CASSLGTGGNTIYF.

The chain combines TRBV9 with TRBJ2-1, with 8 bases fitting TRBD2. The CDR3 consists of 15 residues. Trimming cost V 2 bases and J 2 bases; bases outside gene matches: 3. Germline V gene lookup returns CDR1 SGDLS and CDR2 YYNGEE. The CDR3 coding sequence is TGTGCCAGCAGCGTTACTAGCGGAACCTACAATGAGCAGTTCTTC. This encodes CASSVTSGTYNEQFF.

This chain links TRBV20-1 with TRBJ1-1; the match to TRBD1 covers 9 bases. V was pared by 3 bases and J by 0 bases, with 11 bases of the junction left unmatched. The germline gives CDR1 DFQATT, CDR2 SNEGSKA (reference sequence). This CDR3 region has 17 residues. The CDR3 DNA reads TGCAGTGCTAGTATTAGGGACAGGGACCCCTTGAACACTGAAGCTTTCTTT. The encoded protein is CSASIRDRDPLNTEAFF.

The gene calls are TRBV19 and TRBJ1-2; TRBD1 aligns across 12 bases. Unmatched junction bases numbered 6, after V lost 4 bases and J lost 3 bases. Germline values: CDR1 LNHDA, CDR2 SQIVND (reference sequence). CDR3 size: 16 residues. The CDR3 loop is CASSTRGTGGYYGYTF. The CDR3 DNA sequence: TGTGCCAGTAGTACCAGGGGGACAGGGGGCTACTATGGCTACACCTTC.

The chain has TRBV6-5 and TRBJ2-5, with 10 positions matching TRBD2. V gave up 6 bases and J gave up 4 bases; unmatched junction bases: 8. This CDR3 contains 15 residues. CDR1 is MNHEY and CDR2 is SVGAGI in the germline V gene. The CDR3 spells CASRSLLAGVETQYF. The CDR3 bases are TGTGCCAGCAGGAGCCTCCTAGCGGGAGTAGAGACCCAGTACTTC.

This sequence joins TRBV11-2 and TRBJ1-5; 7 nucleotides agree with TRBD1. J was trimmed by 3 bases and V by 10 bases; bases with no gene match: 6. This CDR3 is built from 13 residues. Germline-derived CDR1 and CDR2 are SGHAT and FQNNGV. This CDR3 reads CAISTGPNQPQHF. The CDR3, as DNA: TGTGCCATCTCGACAGGGCCCAATCAGCCCCAGCATTTT.

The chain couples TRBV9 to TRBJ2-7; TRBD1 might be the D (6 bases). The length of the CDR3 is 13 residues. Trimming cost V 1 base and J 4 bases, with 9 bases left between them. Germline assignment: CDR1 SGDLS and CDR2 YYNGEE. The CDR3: CASSVRDKYEQYF. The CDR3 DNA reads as TGTGCCAGCAGCGTAAGGGACAAATACGAGCAGTACTTC. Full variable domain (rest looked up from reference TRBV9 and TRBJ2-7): DSGVTQTPKHLITATGQRVTLRCSPRSGDLSVYWYQQSLDQGLQFLIQYYNGEERAKGNILERFSAQQFPDLHSELNLSSLELGDSALYFCASSVRDKYEQYFGPGTRLTVT.

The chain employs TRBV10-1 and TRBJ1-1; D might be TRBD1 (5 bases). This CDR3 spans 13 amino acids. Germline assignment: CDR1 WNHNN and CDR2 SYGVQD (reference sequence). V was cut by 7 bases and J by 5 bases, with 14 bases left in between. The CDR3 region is CASTGNRGTEAFF. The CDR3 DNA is TGCGCCAGCACAGGGAATCGTGGAACTGAAGCTTTCTTT.

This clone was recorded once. The chain's CDR3 is CASSVGSSSQETQYF. In nucleotides, the CDR3 is TGTGCCAGCAGCGTCGGGTCTAGCTCACAAGAGACCCAGTACTTC. The rearrangement joins TRBV9 to TRBJ2-5; D perhaps matches TRBD2 (5 bases). Trimming removed 2 bases from V and 2 bases from J, with 13 bases in between. The CDR3 contains 15 residues. Germline CDR1 is SGDLS and CDR2 is YYNGEE. Combining the CDR3 with reference TRBV9 and TRBJ2-5 gives the whole variable domain DSGVTQTPKHLITATGQRVTLRCSPRSGDLSVYWYQQSLDQGLQFLIQYYNGEERAKGNILERFSAQQFPDLHSELNLSSLELGDSALYFCASSVGSSSQETQYFGPGTRLLVL.

CDR3 region: CASSLEAGEQYV. DNA for the CDR3: TGTGCCAGCAGCTTAGAGGCGGGAGAGCAGTACGTC. V usage is TRBV7-8 and J usage is TRBJ2-7; maybe TRBD2 (6 bases). V was pared by 1 base and J by 7 bases, with 8 bases between. This CDR3 comprises 12 residues. Germline assignment: CDR1 SGHVS and CDR2 FQNEAQ.

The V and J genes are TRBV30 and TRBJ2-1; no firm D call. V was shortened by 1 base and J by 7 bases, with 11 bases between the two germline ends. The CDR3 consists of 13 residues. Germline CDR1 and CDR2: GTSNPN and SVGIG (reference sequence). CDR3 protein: CAWSAGARNEQFF. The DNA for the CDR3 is TGTGCCTGGAGTGCTGGAGCGAGGAATGAGCAGTTCTTC.

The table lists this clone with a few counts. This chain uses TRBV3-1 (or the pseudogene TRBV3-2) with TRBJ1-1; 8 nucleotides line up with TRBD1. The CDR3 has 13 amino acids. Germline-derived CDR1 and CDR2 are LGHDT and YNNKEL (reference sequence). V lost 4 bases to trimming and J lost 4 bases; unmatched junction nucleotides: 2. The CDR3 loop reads CASSPGGGTEAFF. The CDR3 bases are TGTGCCAGCAGCCCAGGGGGCGGCACTGAAGCTTTCTTT.

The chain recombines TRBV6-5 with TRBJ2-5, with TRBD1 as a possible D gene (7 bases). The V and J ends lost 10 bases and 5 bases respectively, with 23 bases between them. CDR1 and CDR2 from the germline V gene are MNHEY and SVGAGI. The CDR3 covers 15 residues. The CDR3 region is CATRLGGDSGETQYF. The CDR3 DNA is TGTGCCACCAGATTAGGAGGGGACAGTGGGGAGACCCAGTACTTC.

CDR3: CASNSPGTGGEDTQYF. The CDR3 nucleotides read TGTGCCAGCAACTCCCCCGGGACAGGGGGTGAGGATACGCAGTATTTT. The gene calls are TRBV9 and TRBJ2-3, with TRBD1 matching 11 bases. Germline CDR1 reads SGDLS; CDR2 reads YYNGEE. The CDR3 runs to 16 residues. J lost 6 bases, V lost 6 bases, and 12 bases had no gene match.

CDR3 in amino acids: CASSQTDSPLHF. In nucleotides, the CDR3 is TGTGCCAGCAGCCAGACAGATTCACCCCTCCACTTT. V and J are TRBV7-9 and TRBJ1-6, with a weak D call TRBD1 (5 bases). Germline V gene lookup returns CDR1 SEHNR and CDR2 FQNEAQ (reference sequence). This CDR3 is 12 amino acids long. V gave up 5 bases and J gave up 8 bases, with 7 bases separating them.